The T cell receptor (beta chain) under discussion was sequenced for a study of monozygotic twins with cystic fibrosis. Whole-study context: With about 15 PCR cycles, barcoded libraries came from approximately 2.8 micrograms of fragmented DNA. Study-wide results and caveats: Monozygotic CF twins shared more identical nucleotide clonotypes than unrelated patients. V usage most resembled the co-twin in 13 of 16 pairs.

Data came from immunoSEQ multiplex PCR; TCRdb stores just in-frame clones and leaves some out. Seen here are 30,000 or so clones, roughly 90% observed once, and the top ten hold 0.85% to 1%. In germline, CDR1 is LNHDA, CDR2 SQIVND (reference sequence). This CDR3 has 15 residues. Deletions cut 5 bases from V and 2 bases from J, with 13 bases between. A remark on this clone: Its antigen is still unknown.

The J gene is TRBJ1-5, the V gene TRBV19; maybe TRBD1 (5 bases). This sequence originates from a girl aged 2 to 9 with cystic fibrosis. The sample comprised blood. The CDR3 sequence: CASSPQGRGNQPQHF. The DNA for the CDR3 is TGTGCCAGTAGTCCCCAGGGAAGGGGCAATCAGCCCCAGCATTTT.